The rows below give T cell receptor beta chains drawn from one sample of a study of identical twins. TCRdb reanalysed the 5' RACE reads using MiXCR and keeps one entry per CDR3 protein. The table shows some 500,000 distinct CDR3 sequences, with under 25% occurring only once. The same data also contributed to another study, on T cells expressing NK-cell markers.

The sequencing sample was made of CD4+ T cells sorted from blood. These receptors were taken from a woman aged 18-29 years in good health. Both conserved end residues are part of each CDR3. A D gene is named only where the DNA matches it firmly. Clone size, where shown, is once, few, many, or a class for clones that have expanded.

CDR3aa	CDR3nt	abundance	v_gene	j_gene	d_gene
CASSFKSGDQPQHF	TGTGCCAGCAGCTTTAAATCAGGGGACCAGCCCCAGCATTTT	many	TRBV7-2	TRBJ1-5	-
CASSFRPSGSRPYNEQFF	TGTGCCAGCAGCTTCAGGCCTAGCGGGAGTCGGCCCTACAATGAGCAGTTCTTC	-	TRBV5-6	TRBJ2-1	TRBD2
CSVASTLAKNIQYF	TGCAGCGTGGCCTCAACCTTAGCCAAAAACATTCAGTACTTC	many	TRBV29-1	TRBJ2-4	-
CASSLIHEQYF	TGTGCCAGCAGCTTAATCCACGAGCAGTACTTC	-	TRBV7-2	TRBJ2-7	-
CASQSTDGYTF	TGTGCCAGCCAATCGACGGATGGCTACACCTTC	many	TRBV12-3/TRBV12-4	TRBJ1-2	-
CASSLEGGRTGEQFF	TGTGCCAGCAGCTTGGAAGGGGGAAGGACCGGGGAGCAGTTCTTC	-	TRBV5-8	TRBJ2-1	-
CASNLAGGPFNEQFF	TGTGCCAGCAATCTAGCGGGGGGGCCTTTCAATGAGCAGTTCTTC	few	TRBV7-2	TRBJ2-1	TRBD2
CASSSPTGNYGYTF	TGTGCCAGCAGCTCACCAACAGGGAACTATGGCTACACCTTC	-	TRBV7-9	TRBJ1-2	-
CSARVDPSQETQYF	TGCAGTGCTAGGGTGGACCCATCACAAGAGACCCAGTACTTC	few	TRBV20-1	TRBJ2-5	-
CASSGRLMNTEAFF	TGTGCCAGTTCTGGAAGACTGATGAACACTGAAGCTTTCTTT	-	TRBV12-3/TRBV12-4	TRBJ1-1	-
CASSQDGTTQETQYF	TGTGCCAGCAGCCAAGACGGGACAACACAAGAGACCCAGTACTTC	many	TRBV4-2	TRBJ2-5	-
CASSLRAGTQETQYF	TGTGCCAGCAGCTTGAGGGCCGGGACTCAAGAGACCCAGTACTTC	-	TRBV7-9	TRBJ2-5	-
CASRELAGEQFF	TGTGCCAGCAGGGAACTAGCGGGTGAGCAGTTCTTC	few	TRBV12-3/TRBV12-4	TRBJ2-1	TRBD2
CASSYLGWAYEQYF	TGTGCCAGCAGTTACTTGGGGTGGGCCTACGAGCAGTACTTC	-	TRBV6-5	TRBJ2-7	-
CSASGGRISDTQYF	TGCAGTGCCTCAGGCGGGCGGATCTCAGATACGCAGTATTTT	-	TRBV20-1	TRBJ2-3	-
CASSVGGANQPQHF	TGTGCCAGCAGTGTAGGGGGGGCTAACCAGCCCCAGCATTTT	few	TRBV2	TRBJ1-5	-
CSARTGAYEKLFF	TGCAGTGCTAGGACAGGGGCCTATGAAAAACTGTTTTTT	-	TRBV20-1	TRBJ1-4	TRBD1
CASSFSDGDGYTF	TGTGCCAGCAGTTTCTCGGACGGGGATGGCTACACCTTC	-	TRBV12-3/TRBV12-4	TRBJ1-2	-
CSAQGVSPEAFF	TGCAGTGCCCAGGGGGTTTCACCTGAAGCTTTCTTT	-	TRBV20-1	TRBJ1-1	TRBD1
CASSFAGVDYNEQFF	TGTGCCAGCAGCTTTGCGGGAGTGGACTACAATGAGCAGTTCTTC	-	TRBV7-2	TRBJ2-1	TRBD2
CASTVHIGGNEQFF	TGTGCCAGCACGGTCCACATAGGCGGTAATGAGCAGTTCTTC	few	TRBV12-3/TRBV12-4	TRBJ2-1	-
CATSRVGAGETQYF	TGTGCCACCAGCAGAGTTGGGGCGGGGGAGACCCAGTACTTC	once	TRBV15	TRBJ2-5	-
CASRGLLYTGELFF	TGTGCCAGCCGAGGACTCCTTTACACCGGGGAGCTGTTTTTT	-	TRBV27	TRBJ2-2	-
CATSPGARGGYTF	TGTGCCACCAGTCCGGGGGCACGGGGTGGCTACACCTTC	few	TRBV24-1	TRBJ1-2	-
CASSPLLDEQFF	TGTGCCAGCAGTCCTCTTTTGGATGAGCAGTTCTTC	many	TRBV12-3/TRBV12-4	TRBJ2-1	-
CAIRGHRDRGSPLHF	TGTGCCATCAGAGGGCACCGGGACAGGGGTTCACCCCTCCACTTT	few	TRBV10-3	TRBJ1-6	TRBD1
CASRGSRVEQYF	TGTGCCAGCAGGGGGTCCAGGGTTGAGCAGTACTTC	-	TRBV12-3/TRBV12-4	TRBJ2-7	-
CSVGETGVTQPQHF	TGCAGCGTAGGGGAGACAGGGGTGACCCAGCCCCAGCATTTT	few	TRBV29-1	TRBJ1-5	TRBD1
CASSRLEAGPVTEAFF	TGCGCCAGCAGCCGCCTGGAGGCGGGGCCGGTCACTGAAGCTTTCTTT	few	TRBV5-1	TRBJ1-1	-
CSAQRDRGFNEQFF	TGCAGTGCTCAACGGGACAGGGGGTTTAATGAGCAGTTCTTC	-	TRBV20-1	TRBJ2-1	TRBD1
CAIRAGGGRTNEQFF	TGTGCCATCAGGGCGGGAGGCGGGAGAACGAATGAGCAGTTCTTC	-	TRBV10-3	TRBJ2-1	TRBD2
CASSESGRASEQYF	TGTGCCAGCAGTGAATCAGGGAGGGCCTCCGAGCAGTACTTC	few	TRBV25-1	TRBJ2-7	TRBD2
CASSFSGLNYGYTF	TGTGCCAGCAGTTTTTCCGGGCTAAACTATGGCTACACCTTC	-	TRBV12-3/TRBV12-4	TRBJ1-2	-
CASSVDRGNYGYTF	TGTGCCAGCAGCGTGGACAGGGGCAACTATGGCTACACCTTC	few	TRBV9	TRBJ1-2	TRBD1
CSAQASGETDTQYF	TGCAGTGCCCAAGCTAGCGGGGAAACAGATACGCAGTATTTT	-	TRBV20-1	TRBJ2-3	TRBD2
CASSRQGPDSPLHF	TGTGCCAGCAGTCGACAGGGGCCTGATTCACCCCTCCACTTT	few	TRBV6-1	TRBJ1-6	TRBD1
CSGTPPGPEQFF	TGCAGCGGGACCCCACCGGGACCCGAGCAGTTCTTC	few	TRBV29-1	TRBJ2-1	-
CASRPGQGPVYGYTF	TGTGCCAGCAGGCCGGGACAGGGTCCTGTCTATGGCTACACCTTC	few	TRBV6-1	TRBJ1-2	TRBD1
CASSYGHEQYF	TGTGCCAGCAGTTACGGACACGAGCAGTACTTC	few	TRBV6-5	TRBJ2-7	-
CASSPPTSGSGWDTQYF	TGTGCCAGCAGCCCGCCGACTAGCGGGAGTGGGTGGGATACGCAGTATTTT	-	TRBV9	TRBJ2-3	TRBD2
CSARFRGQGTREQYF	TGCAGTGCTAGGTTCCGGGGACAGGGGACGAGGGAGCAGTACTTC	many	TRBV20-1	TRBJ2-7	TRBD1
CASSEPPDSPRETQYF	TGTGCCAGCAGTGAACCCCCCGACAGCCCGCGAGAGACCCAGTACTTC	-	TRBV6-1	TRBJ2-5	-
CASSLDLVEEFF	TGCGCCAGCAGCTTGGACTTGGTTGAAGAGTTCTTC	few	TRBV5-1	TRBJ2-1	-
CASSSPGTLKNTEAFF	TGTGCCAGCAGCTCCCCCGGGACACTTAAGAACACTGAAGCTTTCTTT	-	TRBV7-9	TRBJ1-1	-
CASSFQTTSGHNEQFF	TGTGCCAGCAGCTTCCAAACCACTAGCGGACACAATGAGCAGTTCTTC	-	TRBV7-9	TRBJ2-1	TRBD2
CASSQVGAGANVLTF	TGTGCCAGCAGCCAAGTGGGGGCTGGGGCCAACGTCCTGACTTTC	few	TRBV3-1	TRBJ2-6	-
CSASDRGEEKLFF	TGCAGTGCTAGCGACAGGGGAGAGGAAAAACTGTTTTTT	few	TRBV20-1	TRBJ1-4	TRBD1
CSARGMTRVQETQYF	TGCAGTGCTAGAGGAATGACTAGGGTACAAGAGACCCAGTACTTC	few	TRBV20-1	TRBJ2-5	-
CASSQDAGGNLVF	TGCGCCAGCAGCCAAGACGCGGGCGGGAACCTGGTCTTC	-	TRBV4-3	TRBJ2-1	-
CASSQLGIWTEAFF	TGCGCCAGCAGCCAACTGGGCATTTGGACTGAAGCTTTCTTT	few	TRBV4-3	TRBJ1-1	-